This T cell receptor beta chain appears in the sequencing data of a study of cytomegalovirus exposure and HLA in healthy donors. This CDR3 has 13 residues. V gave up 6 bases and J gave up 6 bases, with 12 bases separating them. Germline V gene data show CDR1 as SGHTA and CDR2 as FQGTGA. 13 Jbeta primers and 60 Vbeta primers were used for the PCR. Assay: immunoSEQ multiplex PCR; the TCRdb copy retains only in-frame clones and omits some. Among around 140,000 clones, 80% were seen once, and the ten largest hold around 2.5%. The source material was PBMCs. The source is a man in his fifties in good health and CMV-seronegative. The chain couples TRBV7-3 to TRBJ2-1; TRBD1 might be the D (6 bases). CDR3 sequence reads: CASSLSQGNEQFF. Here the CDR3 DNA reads TGTGCCAGCAGTTTGTCACAGGGCAATGAGCAGTTCTTC. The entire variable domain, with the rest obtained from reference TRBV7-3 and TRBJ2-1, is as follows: GAGVSQTPSNKVTEKGKYVELRCDPISGHTALYWYRQSLGQGPEFLIYFQGTGAADDSGLPNDRFFAVRPEGSVSTLKIQRTERGDSAVYLCASSLSQGNEQFFGPGTRLTVL.